This T cell receptor (beta chain) was recovered during a study of regulatory T cells in long-lasting Graves disease. On this clonotype itself: As yet, its antigen is unknown.

Study-level points and caveats: Persistent disease exhibited a predilection for TRBV28, TRBJ1-2 and TRBJ2-5.

Per the germline V gene, CDR1 is KGHDR and CDR2 is SFDVKD. The V segment lost 6 bases and the J segment 4 bases; nucleotides outside the gene matches: 12. The CDR3 contains 18 residues. The time point was: newly diagnosed GD, antithyroid drugs for less than 3 months. Extracted RNA from PBMCs served as the source of the TCR library. Combining iRepertoire HTBI primers with Arm-PCR of CDR3 regions, the authors built TCR beta libraries. Using its own MiXCR run on the multiplex PCR reads, TCRdb lists one record per CDR3 protein. The profile shows 350,000 to 500,000 distinct CDR3 sequences, 13% to 15% of them singletons. The sample also formed part of further work on T cells in Graves' hyperthyroidism and ophthalmopathy.

The chain joins TRBV24-1 to TRBJ2-3; 13 positions agree with TRBD2. Sequenced material: peripheral blood mononuclear cells (PBMCs), taken at new diagnosis, from a patient treated with antithyroid drugs. The receptor comes from a woman aged 45-60 years with Graves disease. The CDR3 spells CATSPSGTSGKVADTQYF. DNA for the CDR3: TGTGCCACCAGTCCCTCCGGGACTAGCGGGAAGGTTGCAGATACGCAGTATTTT.